This passage covers 3 T cell receptor beta chains from one sample sequenced in a study of neoadjuvant anti-PD-1 for oral cavity cancer. Profiling relied on immunoSEQ multiplex PCR, and the TCRdb table lists in-frame clones only, not all of them. The data contain over 11,000 clones, roughly 73% of them seen just once; the ten biggest clones take up under 3%. The material sequenced was PBMCs, taken before nivolumab (anti-PD-1) treatment. The receptor source for this set is a person aged 40-85 years with oral cavity squamous cell carcinoma.

The chain joins TRBV6-5 to TRBJ1-5; TRBD1 matches at 8 bases. The J segment lost 1 base and the V segment lost 6 bases, leaving 5 bases of the junction unmatched. CDR1 is MNHEY, CDR2 SVGAGI, per germline. The CDR3 is 15 residues long. CDR3: CASSSYRGSNQPQHF. The CDR3 DNA reads TGTGCCAGCAGCTCCTACAGGGGGAGCAATCAGCCCCAGCATTTT.

This rearrangement joins TRBV6-6 to TRBJ2-7; tentatively, D is TRBD1 (6 bases). Germline-derived CDR1 and CDR2 are MNHNY and SVGAGI (reference sequence). V was clipped by 5 bases and J by 6 bases, with 11 bases between them. This CDR3 has 12 amino acids. The CDR3 sequence: CASSQTGIEQYF. The CDR3 DNA sequence: TGTGCCAGCAGTCAAACAGGGATCGAGCAGTACTTC.

In its sample, this clone was seen a few times. The CDR3 protein is CASSKSGGAFEQYF. CDR3 sequence (DNA): TGTGCCAGCAGCAAAAGCGGGGGCGCGTTCGAGCAGTACTTC. The chain employs TRBV2 and TRBJ2-7; 8 bases align to TRBD2. V lost 6 bases to trimming and J lost 6 bases; unmatched junction nucleotides: 10. The CDR3 spans 14 residues. Germline V gene lookup returns CDR1 SNHLY and CDR2 FYNNEI.